Each of the 7 T cell receptor beta chains below was sequenced from the same sample in a study of identical twins. TCRdb redid the calling of the 5' RACE reads with MiXCR, one entry per CDR3 protein. The data contain 1.5 million to 2 million distinct CDR3 sequences, about 31% of them singletons. Material for sequencing was cord blood. These receptors were collected from a newborn girl in good health.

This clonotype showed up just a few times. The V and J genes are TRBV29-1 and TRBJ2-7; a possible D gene is TRBD1 (6 bases). CDR1 and CDR2 (germline): SQVTM, ANQGSEA. The CDR3 runs 18 residues. Trimming took 1 base from V and 0 from J, leaving 22 bases between them. CDR3 protein: CSVEGEGLQGRSSYEQYF. For the CDR3, the DNA is TGCAGCGTTGAAGGAGAGGGGCTACAGGGCCGAAGCTCCTACGAGCAGTACTTC.

This clonotype turned up a few times. The V and J genes are TRBV4-2 and TRBJ2-7, with 9 bases identical to TRBD2. CDR3 length equals 17 residues. Germline V lookup: CDR1 LGHNA, CDR2 YNFKEQ. The trim removed 0 bases at V and 0 bases at J, leaving 6 bases unmatched. CDR3: CASSQESSGILSYEQYF. CDR3 in DNA: TGTGCCAGCAGCCAAGAGTCTAGCGGGATCCTCTCCTACGAGCAGTACTTC.

The table lists this clonotype with a few counts. The rearrangement links TRBV12-3 or TRBV12-4 to TRBJ2-3; TRBD2 agrees at 11 bases. This CDR3 contains 16 residues. V trimming: 2 bases; J trimming: 4 bases; junction bases outside the gene matches: 5. The CDR3 region has the DNA TGTGCCAGCAGTTTATGGATAGCGGGAGGGTCAGATACGCAGTATTTT. Amino acid sequence: CASSLWIAGGSDTQYF.

This chain links TRBV12-3 or TRBV12-4 with TRBJ2-2; TRBD2 might be the D (6 bases). The CDR3 is 15 amino acids. With 6 bases removed from V and 4 bases from J, the gap between germline ends came to 15 bases. Here the CDR3 DNA reads TGTGCCAGCAGCCCCCGGCTAGCGTTCACCGGGGAGCTGTTTTTT. Translated, it gives CASSPRLAFTGELFF.

This chain links TRBV9 with TRBJ1-6, with a weak D call TRBD1 (6 bases). This CDR3 has 16 amino acids. V gave up 7 bases and J gave up 0 bases, with 14 bases separating them. Per the germline V gene, CDR1 is SGDLS and CDR2 is YYNGEE. This CDR3 is CASGRTASSYNSPLHF. The CDR3 DNA reads as TGTGCCAGCGGACGGACAGCAAGCTCCTATAATTCACCCCTCCACTTT.

The V call is TRBV12-3 or TRBV12-4, the J call TRBJ2-1, with TRBD2 matching over 9 bases. This CDR3 has 16 residues. V lost 3 bases, J lost 6 bases, and 9 bases stayed unmatched. DNA for the CDR3: TGTGCCAGCAGTTTTCCCTCTGGCGGGAGGGCCAATGAGCAGTTCTTC. Protein: CASSFPSGGRANEQFF.

This clonotype was counted a few times. This chain connects TRBV6-1 to TRBJ2-7; weak D call: TRBD1 (6 bases). Germline lookup yields CDR1 MNHNS and CDR2 SASEGT. V was shortened by 3 bases and J by 7 bases, with 10 bases between the two germline ends. The CDR3 spans 12 residues. CDR3 in amino acids: CASSDARGEQYF. CDR3 nucleotides: TGTGCCAGCAGTGATGCCAGGGGAGAGCAGTACTTC.